A single TCR beta chain is shown here with its context. The data originate from a study of technical replicates of blood from a few donors. CDR1 is SEHNR and CDR2 is FQNEAQ in the germline V gene (reference sequence). V was cut by 5 bases and J by 5 bases, with 16 bases left in between. The CDR3 totals 14 residues. Clones were read by immunoSEQ multiplex PCR, and TCRdb kept only the in-frame ones, dropping some. The sample lists about 83,000 clones; 90% to 95% were seen once. The clonotype originates from a human donor in good health. V is TRBV7-9 and J is TRBJ2-7; no reliable D call. The sequenced material came from T cells isolated from PBMCs. The CDR3 here is CASSQDLVWDEQYF. CDR3 sequence (DNA): TGTGCCAGCAGCCAGGATTTGGTCTGGGACGAGCAGTACTTC.